This T cell receptor beta chain was documented in a study of blood T cell repertoires in COVID-19. TCRdb's copy holds only in-frame clones and misses some; the assay was immunoSEQ multiplex PCR. The sample holds 85,000 to 100,000 clones, more than 75% seen once. Trimming cost V 3 bases and J 6 bases, with 17 bases left between them. Germline assignment: CDR1 SNHLY and CDR2 FYNNEI. CDR3 length: 15 residues. This TCR derives from a human donor in a cohort sampled during active COVID-19. The material sequenced was peripheral blood. J is TRBJ1-2 and V is TRBV2; D is unresolved. As DNA, the CDR3 is TGTGCCAGCAGTGATTCCCCGGTCGGGGTTAATGGCTACACCTTC. Protein: CASSDSPVGVNGYTF.